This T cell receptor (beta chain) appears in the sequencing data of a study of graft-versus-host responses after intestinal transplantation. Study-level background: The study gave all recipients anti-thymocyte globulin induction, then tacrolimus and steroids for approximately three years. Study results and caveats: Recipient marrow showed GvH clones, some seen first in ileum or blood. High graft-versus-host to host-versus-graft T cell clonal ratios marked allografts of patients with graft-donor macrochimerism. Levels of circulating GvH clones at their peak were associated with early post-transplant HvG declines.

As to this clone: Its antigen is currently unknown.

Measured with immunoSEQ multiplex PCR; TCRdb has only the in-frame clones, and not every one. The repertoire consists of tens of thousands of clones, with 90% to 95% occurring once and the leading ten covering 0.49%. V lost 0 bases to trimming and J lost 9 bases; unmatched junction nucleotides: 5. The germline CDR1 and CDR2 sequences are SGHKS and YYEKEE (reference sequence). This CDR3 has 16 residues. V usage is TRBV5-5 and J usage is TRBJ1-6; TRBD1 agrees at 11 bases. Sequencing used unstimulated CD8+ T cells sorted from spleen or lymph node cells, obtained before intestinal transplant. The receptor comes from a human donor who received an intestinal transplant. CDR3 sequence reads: CASSLDGGQGGSPLHF. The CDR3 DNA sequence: TGTGCCAGCAGCTTGGACGGGGGACAGGGGGGTTCACCCCTCCACTTT.